These T cell receptor beta chains were read from a single sample in a study of shared clonotypes between healthy human individuals. The repertoire was sequenced with immunoSEQ multiplex PCR; TCRdb's copy has only in-frame clones and lacks some. The sample lists under 1 million clones, 96% occurring once. The source material was naive CD8+ T cells sorted from blood. The receptor set was obtained from a man aged 25 to 40 in good health. The CDR3 runs from the conserved cysteine through the conserved F or W. A D gene is named only where the DNA matches it firmly. Rows may omit the clone size; those that give it use once, few, many or a size class.

v_call	clone_size	d_call	j_call	cdr3_aa	cdr3_nt
TRBV4-2	NA	NA	TRBJ2-7	CASRSEGLIGDEQYF	TGTGCCAGCAGGTCGGAGGGTCTCATCGGCGACGAGCAGTACTTC
TRBV11-2	NA	TRBD2	TRBJ2-1	CASSLFWRESHNEQFF	TGTGCCAGCAGCTTATTTTGGCGGGAGAGCCACAATGAGCAGTTCTTC
TRBV27	NA	NA	TRBJ2-7	CASSFNRLAYEQYF	TGTGCCAGCAGTTTTAACCGACTAGCCTACGAGCAGTACTTC
TRBV5-4	NA	NA	TRBJ2-3	CASSLAMGSTDTQYF	TGTGCCAGCAGCTTGGCCATGGGGAGCACAGATACGCAGTATTTT
TRBV27	NA	NA	TRBJ2-7	CASSLSVNYEQYF	TGTGCCAGCAGTTTATCCGTCAACTACGAGCAGTACTTC
TRBV10-3	once	NA	TRBJ2-7	CAISVQAEQYF	TGTGCCATCAGTGTCCAAGCTGAGCAGTACTTC
TRBV29-1	NA	TRBD1	TRBJ2-7	CSVSDRGYEQYF	TGCAGCGTAAGCGACAGGGGCTACGAGCAGTACTTC
TRBV15	few	NA	TRBJ1-3	CATSSTVSSGNTIYF	TGTGCCACCAGCAGTACCGTAAGCTCTGGAAACACCATATATTTT
TRBV7-2	once	TRBD1	TRBJ2-5	CASSHPGQQETQYF	TGTGCCAGCAGCCACCCGGGACAGCAAGAGACCCAGTACTTC
TRBV14	NA	NA	TRBJ2-7	CASSHLTGRHEQYF	TGTGCCAGCAGCCATCTCACGGGTAGACACGAGCAGTACTTC
TRBV25-1	NA	TRBD2	TRBJ2-1	CASSETLAGVDEQFF	TGTGCCAGCAGTGAGACTCTAGCGGGAGTTGATGAGCAGTTCTTC
TRBV29-1	NA	TRBD2	TRBJ2-2	CSVFGTSGVNTGELFF	TGCAGCGTTTTCGGTACTAGCGGGGTGAACACCGGGGAGCTGTTTTTT
TRBV19	NA	TRBD1	TRBJ2-5	CASSPLTGLETQYF	TGTGCCAGTAGTCCGCTGACAGGGCTAGAGACCCAGTACTTC
TRBV28	NA	TRBD1	TRBJ2-7	CASSSTGTGVYEQYF	TGTGCCAGCAGTTCTACCGGGACAGGGGTCTACGAGCAGTACTTC
TRBV27	NA	NA	TRBJ2-7	CASSLKTSGRSSSYEQYF	TGTGCCAGCAGTCTTAAAACGTCAGGACGGTCAAGCTCCTACGAGCAGTACTTC
TRBV2	NA	TRBD1	TRBJ1-5	CASSDPGQGVYSNQPQHF	TGTGCCAGCAGTGACCCGGGACAGGGGGTTTATAGCAATCAGCCCCAGCATTTT
TRBV7-9	NA	NA	TRBJ2-7	CASSLEGGYEQYF	TGTGCCAGCAGCTTAGAAGGTGGTTACGAGCAGTACTTC
TRBV27	NA	NA	TRBJ2-1	CASSLWGAGPSYNEQFF	TGTGCCAGCAGTTTGTGGGGCGCGGGTCCCTCCTACAATGAGCAGTTCTTC
TRBV7-8	NA	TRBD1	TRBJ2-1	CASSRMGQGLYNEQFF	TGTGCCAGCAGCAGAATGGGACAGGGGCTTTACAATGAGCAGTTCTTC
TRBV29-1	NA	TRBD2	TRBJ2-7	CSVEGGTSGSREQYF	TGCAGCGTTGAGGGGGGGACTAGCGGGAGCCGGGAGCAGTACTTC
TRBV7-9	NA	NA	TRBJ2-1	CASSGLPGSSYNEQFF	TGTGCCAGCAGCGGACTCCCCGGGAGCTCCTACAATGAGCAGTTCTTC
TRBV27	NA	NA	TRBJ2-7	CASSPDGGGGADNEQYF	TGTGCCAGCAGCCCCGACGGGGGTGGGGGGGCGGACAACGAGCAGTACTTC
TRBV7-9	NA	NA	TRBJ2-5	CASRAGGAETQYF	TGTGCCAGCAGGGCCGGCGGGGCAGAGACCCAGTACTTC
TRBV5-6	NA	NA	TRBJ2-3	CASSPLADTQYF	TGTGCCAGCAGTCCCCTGGCAGATACGCAGTATTTT
TRBV13	once	NA	TRBJ2-7	CASSFLGADYEQYF	TGTGCCAGCAGCTTTTTGGGGGCGGATTACGAGCAGTACTTC
TRBV2	NA	TRBD1	TRBJ1-5	CASSPPGQGIDQPQHF	TGTGCCAGCAGTCCTCCGGGACAGGGGATCGATCAGCCCCAGCATTTT
TRBV27	NA	TRBD2	TRBJ2-7	CASHRGTSDYEQYF	TGTGCCAGCCACCGGGGGACTAGCGACTACGAGCAGTACTTC
TRBV5-1	NA	NA	TRBJ1-3	CASSRSSGNTIYF	TGCGCCAGCAGTCGGAGCTCTGGAAACACCATATATTTT
TRBV6-5	once	NA	TRBJ1-1	CASRGLGMNTEAFF	TGTGCCAGCAGGGGACTGGGGATGAACACTGAAGCTTTCTTT
TRBV5-1	NA	NA	TRBJ2-4	CASRTPQDRLASRYQNIQYF	TGCGCCAGCAGGACACCTCAGGATAGGTTAGCGTCCAGATACCAAAACATTCAGTACTTC
TRBV7-6	NA	TRBD1	TRBJ2-7	CASSLGTGLYEQYF	TGTGCCAGCAGCTTAGGGACAGGGCTGTACGAGCAGTACTTC
TRBV4-2	NA	NA	TRBJ2-2	CASSPRAANTGELFF	TGTGCCAGCAGCCCCCGGGCGGCGAACACCGGGGAGCTGTTTTTT
TRBV27	NA	NA	TRBJ2-3	CASSLSRQVPDTQYF	TGTGCCAGCAGTTTATCGAGACAGGTCCCAGATACGCAGTATTTT
TRBV4-1	once	TRBD2	TRBJ2-1	CASSHLAGVNNEQFF	TGCGCCAGCAGCCATCTAGCGGGAGTTAACAATGAGCAGTTCTTC
TRBV10-3	NA	TRBD1	TRBJ2-7	CAISESLGQVYEQYF	TGTGCCATCAGTGAGTCTTTAGGACAGGTCTACGAGCAGTACTTC
TRBV9	NA	NA	TRBJ1-1	CASSVTRDTVNTEAFF	TGTGCCAGCAGCGTGACCAGGGATACGGTGAACACTGAAGCTTTCTTT
TRBV6-6	NA	TRBD1	TRBJ1-2	CASSSEDRAGYTF	TGTGCCAGCAGTTCCGAGGACAGGGCTGGCTACACCTTC
TRBV27	NA	NA	TRBJ2-1	CASSAGAGSYNEQFF	TGTGCCAGCAGTGCAGGCGCGGGTTCCTACAATGAGCAGTTCTTC
TRBV6-1	NA	NA	TRBJ2-1	CASSELSDEQFF	TGTGCCAGCAGTGAATTGTCCGATGAGCAGTTCTTC
TRBV14	NA	TRBD1	TRBJ1-1	CASSRTGEGTEAFF	TGTGCCAGCAGCCGAACAGGGGAGGGGACTGAAGCTTTCTTT
TRBV29-1	NA	NA	TRBJ1-1	CSVDRQIMNTEAFF	TGCAGCGTTGATAGGCAGATCATGAACACTGAAGCTTTCTTT
TRBV27	NA	NA	TRBJ1-1	CASSFLSGLGHEAFF	TGTGCCAGCAGTTTCCTTTCAGGCCTCGGACACGAAGCTTTCTTT
TRBV9	NA	TRBD2	TRBJ2-7	CASSVAGTSGTYEQYF	TGTGCCAGCAGCGTAGCAGGGACTAGCGGGACCTACGAGCAGTACTTC
TRBV5-1	NA	NA	TRBJ1-5	CASSLSEFNSNQPQHF	TGCGCCAGCAGCTTGTCGGAGTTCAATAGCAATCAGCCCCAGCATTTT
TRBV9	NA	TRBD2	TRBJ2-1	CASSPPLGEAGGPWDEQFF	TGTGCCAGCAGCCCCCCCCTGGGTGAAGCGGGAGGGCCATGGGATGAGCAGTTCTTC
TRBV5-8	once	TRBD1	TRBJ1-5	CASSLRGQGYQPQHF	TGTGCCAGCAGCTTGAGGGGACAGGGTTATCAGCCCCAGCATTTT
TRBV25-1	NA	NA	TRBJ1-1	CASSDGTEAFF	TGTGCCAGCAGTGATGGGACTGAAGCTTTCTTT
TRBV6-5	NA	NA	TRBJ1-2	CANTTDASNYGYTF	TGTGCCAATACGACAGATGCCTCTAACTATGGCTACACCTTC
TRBV7-6	NA	TRBD2	TRBJ2-7	CASSLAWTSGRDEQYF	TGTGCCAGCAGCTTAGCGTGGACTAGCGGGAGGGACGAGCAGTACTTC
TRBV27	NA	NA	TRBJ2-7	CASSLLGGAGEQYF	TGTGCCAGCAGTTTACTAGGAGGGGCCGGCGAGCAGTACTTC
TRBV6-5	once	NA	TRBJ1-2	CASSYGGPNYGYTF	TGTGCCAGCAGTTACGGGGGACCAAACTATGGCTACACCTTC
TRBV6-6	NA	NA	TRBJ2-4	CASSYSFGSGRDIQYF	TGTGCCAGCAGTTACAGTTTCGGGTCGGGTCGGGACATTCAGTACTTC
TRBV14	NA	NA	TRBJ2-2	CASSQVGLATVGLFF	TGTGCCAGCAGCCAAGTCGGCCTAGCCACGGTGGGGCTGTTTTTT